The next 5 T cell receptor beta chains were all read from a single sample in a study of cytomegalovirus exposure and HLA in healthy donors. Primers: 60 Vbeta forward and 13 Jbeta reverse. The method was immunoSEQ multiplex PCR; TCRdb's version includes in-frame clones alone and lacks a portion of them. This sample's table has under 200,000 clones. Sequenced material: PBMCs. Receptor source: a woman aged 18 to 35 in good health and CMV-seropositive.

The genes are TRBV4-2 and TRBJ1-4; D unresolved. The CDR3 length is 16 residues. The germline gives CDR1 LGHNA, CDR2 YNFKEQ. The germline V and J ends were trimmed by 2 bases and 0 bases, with 10 bases remaining between them. CDR3 coding DNA: TGTGCCAGCAGCCAAACTGCTAGCGCAACTAATGAAAAACTGTTTTTT. Amino acids: CASSQTASATNEKLFF.

The chain links TRBV5-1 to TRBJ2-5; TRBD2 matches 14 bases. From germline, CDR1 is SGHRS and CDR2 YFSETQ. With 4 bases clipped from V and 5 bases from J, the junction kept 7 bases outside the gene matches. CDR3 size: 16 residues. CDR3 DNA: TGCGCCAGCAGCCAATTGGGACTAGCGGGAGTTGAGACCCAGTACTTC. This sequence encodes CASSQLGLAGVETQYF.

CDR3 sequence: CASSGPGLAAYEQYF. CDR3 in DNA: TGTGCCAGCAGCGGACCGGGACTAGCGGCCTACGAGCAGTACTTC. The chain couples TRBV5-6 to TRBJ2-7; 11 bases are shared with TRBD2. The CDR3 length is 15 residues. Germline CDR1 is SGHDT and CDR2 is YYEEEE. The V and J ends lost 4 bases and 2 bases, in that order; junction bases with no gene match: 5.

The chain combines TRBV18 with TRBJ2-5, with D uncertain. The V end was cut by 5 bases, the J end by 5 bases, with 15 bases between. The germline CDR1 and CDR2 sequences are KGHSH and LQKENI. The CDR3 is 14 residues long. The CDR3 loop is CASSAAMWAETQYF. DNA of the CDR3: TGTGCCAGCTCAGCAGCCATGTGGGCGGAGACCCAGTACTTC.

V is TRBV10-3 and J is TRBJ2-3; D perhaps matches TRBD2 (6 bases). The CDR3 has 14 amino acids. Germline CDR1 reads ENHRY; CDR2 reads SYGVKD. Trimming pared 7 bases from V and 1 base from J, leaving 12 bases between. CDR3 residues: CAINSGERTDTQYF. The CDR3 DNA is TGTGCCATCAATTCGGGGGAACGCACAGATACGCAGTATTTT.